Included here is one T cell receptor (beta chain) sequence, with context. Its antigen remains unknown. The data were produced by immunoSEQ multiplex PCR, yet TCRdb's version contains in-frame clones alone and is incomplete. The sample has approximately 110,000 clones; over 80% are singletons. V trimming: 1 base; J trimming: 0 bases; junction bases outside the gene matches: 1. CDR1 and CDR2 (germline): GTSNPN, SVGIG (reference sequence). This CDR3 comprises 16 residues. This sample is drawn from a study of T cell responses to AZD1222 COVID-19 vaccine. Study-level points and caveats: Donors were chiefly white British, with a greater number of females, and clonal diversity was perhaps underestimated.

This clonotype was sampled from an adult in good health. The chain employs TRBV30 and TRBJ1-6; TRBD1 matches 9 bases. This material consisted of peripheral blood, taken on day 0 of AZD1222 vaccination. As DNA, the CDR3 is TGTGCCTGGAGTGCGACAGGGGGCTCCTATAATTCACCCCTCCACTTT. This sequence encodes CAWSATGGSYNSPLHF.